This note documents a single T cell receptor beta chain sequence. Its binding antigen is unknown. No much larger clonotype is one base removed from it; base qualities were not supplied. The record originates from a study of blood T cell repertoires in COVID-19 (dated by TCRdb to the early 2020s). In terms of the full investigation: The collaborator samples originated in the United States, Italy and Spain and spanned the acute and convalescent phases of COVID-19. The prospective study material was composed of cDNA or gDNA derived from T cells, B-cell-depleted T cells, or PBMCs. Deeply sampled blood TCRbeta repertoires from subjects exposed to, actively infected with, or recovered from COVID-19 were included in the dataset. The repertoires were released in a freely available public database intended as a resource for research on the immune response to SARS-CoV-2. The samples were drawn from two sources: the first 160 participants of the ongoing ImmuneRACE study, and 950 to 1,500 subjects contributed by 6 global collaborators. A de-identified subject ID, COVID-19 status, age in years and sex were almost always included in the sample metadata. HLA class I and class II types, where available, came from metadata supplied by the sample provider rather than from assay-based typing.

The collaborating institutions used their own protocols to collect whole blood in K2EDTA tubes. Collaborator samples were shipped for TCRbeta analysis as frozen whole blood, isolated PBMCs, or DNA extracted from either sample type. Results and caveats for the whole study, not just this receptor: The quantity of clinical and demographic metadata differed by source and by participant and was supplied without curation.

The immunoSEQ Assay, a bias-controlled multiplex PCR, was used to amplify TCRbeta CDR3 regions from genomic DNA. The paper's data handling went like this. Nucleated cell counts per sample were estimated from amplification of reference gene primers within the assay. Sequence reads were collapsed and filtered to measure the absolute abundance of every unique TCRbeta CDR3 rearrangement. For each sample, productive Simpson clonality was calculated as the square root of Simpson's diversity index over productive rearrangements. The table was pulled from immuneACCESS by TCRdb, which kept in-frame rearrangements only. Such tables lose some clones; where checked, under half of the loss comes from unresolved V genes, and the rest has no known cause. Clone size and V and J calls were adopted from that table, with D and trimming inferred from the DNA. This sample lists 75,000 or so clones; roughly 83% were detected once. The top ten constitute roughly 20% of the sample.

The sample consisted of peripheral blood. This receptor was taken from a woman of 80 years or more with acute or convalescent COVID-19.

The CDR3: CAWSFGQGYTF. The DNA reads TGTGCCTGGAGTTTCGGACAGGGCTACACCTTC. This chain joins TRBV30 to TRBJ1-2, with TRBD1 as a weak D call on 6 bases. In the germline V gene (reference sequence), CDR1 corresponds to GTSNPN and CDR2 to SVGIG. V and J lose 2 bases and 8 bases, and a span of 9 bases separates them. The CDR3 has 11 amino acids, counting the end cysteine and phenylalanine. CDR3 DNA is the only sequence kept; it has 33 bases, read in frame from the first base.